Each of the 15 T cell receptor beta chains below was sequenced from the same sample in a study of T cell responses to AZD1222 COVID-19 vaccine. The repertoire was sequenced with immunoSEQ multiplex PCR; TCRdb's copy has only in-frame clones and lacks some. The repertoire holds more than 70,000 clones, with around 90% as singletons. Sample: peripheral blood, taken 28 days after the second AZD1222 dose. Source of these receptors: an adult who received the AZD1222 COVID-19 vaccine.

The chain combines TRBV28 with TRBJ2-3, with 8 bases that match TRBD1. Unmatched junction bases numbered 7, after V lost 5 bases and J lost 3 bases. The CDR3 spans 15 residues. CDR1 MDHEN and CDR2 SYDVKM come from the germline V gene. The CDR3 sequence is CASSLQGAGTDTQYF. The DNA of the CDR3 is TGTGCCAGCAGTCTCCAGGGGGCGGGTACAGATACGCAGTATTTT.

The CDR3 DNA reads as TGTGCCAGCAGTGAACAGTGGACTGAAGCTTTCTTT. This translates into CASSEQWTEAFF. This sequence joins TRBV12-3 or TRBV12-4 and TRBJ1-1; no firm D call. The CDR3 spans 12 residues. Trimming left V 5 bases short and J 5 bases short, with 9 bases between.

J is TRBJ2-7 and V is TRBV3-1 (or the pseudogene TRBV3-2), with 12 nucleotides matching TRBD2. There are 13 residues in the CDR3. The germline V gene encodes CDR1 LGHDT and CDR2 YNNKEL (reference sequence). The V segment lost 5 bases and the J segment 7 bases; nucleotides outside the gene matches: 3. The CDR3 reads CASSSSGRVEQYF. The CDR3 DNA is TGTGCCAGCAGCTCTAGCGGGAGGGTTGAGCAGTACTTC.

V and J are TRBV6-1 and TRBJ2-4, with TRBD1 as a possible D gene (6 bases). Trimming removed 3 bases at V and 0 bases at J, with 9 bases between. Germline values: CDR1 MNHNS, CDR2 SASEGT. This CDR3 region has 15 residues. CDR3 bases: TGTGCCAGCAGTGAGTTGGACAGAGCCAAAAACATTCAGTACTTC. This codes for CASSELDRAKNIQYF.

This chain joins TRBV10-3 and TRBJ2-3; 7 positions match TRBD2. V lost 2 bases, J lost 5 bases, and 7 bases stayed unmatched. Looked up from germline, CDR1 is ENHRY and CDR2 is SYGVKD. CDR3 length: 15 amino acids. The CDR3 DNA sequence: TGTGCCATCAGTGAGGAGGGAGGGCCCGGAGATACGCAGTATTTT. It translates to CAISEEGGPGDTQYF.

The chain uses TRBV19 and TRBJ1-6; TRBD1 aligns across 7 bases. This CDR3 has 14 amino acids. V lost 3 bases, J lost 13 bases, and 9 bases stayed unmatched. Germline values: CDR1 LNHDA, CDR2 SQIVND (reference sequence). The CDR3 region has the DNA TGTGCCAGTAGTATCTTGACAGGGCAATCGCCCCTCCACTTT. Its protein is CASSILTGQSPLHF.

The V call is TRBV10-3, the J call TRBJ1-5, with 10 bases that match TRBD1. The CDR3 spans 13 residues. J was trimmed by 4 bases and V by 6 bases; bases with no gene match: 0. Germline V lookup: CDR1 ENHRY, CDR2 SYGVKD. The CDR3 DNA follows: TGTGCCATCAGGGACAGGGGGAATCAGCCCCAGCATTTT. This sequence encodes CAIRDRGNQPQHF.

The chain joins TRBV7-9 to TRBJ1-1; D not certain. Germline V gene lookup returns CDR1 SEHNR and CDR2 FQNEAQ (reference sequence). The CDR3 consists of 12 residues. V lost 6 bases, J lost 0 bases, and 5 bases lay in between. CDR3 amino acids: CASRLMNTEAFF. The CDR3 nucleotides read TGTGCCAGCAGGCTCATGAACACTGAAGCTTTCTTT.

This chain links TRBV7-3 with TRBJ1-1; a weak D match, TRBD1 (5 bases). The CDR3 loop spans 13 amino acids. Between the trimmed V and J ends, which lost 5 bases and 3 bases, there was a span of 10 bases. Looked up from germline, CDR1 is SGHTA and CDR2 is FQGTGA. CDR3 sequence: CASSPQGDTEAFF. CDR3 coding DNA: TGTGCCAGCAGCCCGCAGGGTGACACTGAAGCTTTCTTT.

This clone was detected only a few times. The V and J genes are TRBV3-1 (or the pseudogene TRBV3-2) and TRBJ2-3; a weak D match, TRBD1 (6 bases). The CDR3 totals 20 residues. V lost 0 bases and J lost 2, with 24 bases in between. CDR1 is LGHDT and CDR2 is YNNKEL in the germline V gene (reference sequence). The CDR3 sequence: CASSQEDGQTYFRSTDTQYF. Written as DNA, the CDR3 is TGTGCCAGCAGCCAAGAAGATGGACAGACTTATTTCCGATCCACAGATACGCAGTATTTT.

The chain carries TRBV15 and TRBJ1-2; D is unclear. The germline V and J ends were trimmed by 0 bases and 4 bases, with 9 bases remaining between them. The germline V gene encodes CDR1 LNHNV and CDR2 YYDKDF (reference sequence). The CDR3 has 14 residues. CDR3 sequence: CATSRDSLGYGYTF. The CDR3 nucleotides are TGTGCCACCAGCAGAGATTCCCTGGGCTATGGCTACACCTTC.

This chain connects TRBV6-5 to TRBJ1-5, with a tentative D call TRBD1 (6 bases). Germline CDR1 reads MNHEY; CDR2 reads SVGAGI. Trimming pared 4 bases from V and 7 bases from J, leaving 17 bases between. The CDR3 sequence is 15 residues long. CDR3 nucleotide sequence: TGTGCCAGCAGTTTACAGGGTAAAGGTGGCCAGCCCCAGCATTTT. It encodes CASSLQGKGGQPQHF.

This clone has just one count. J is TRBJ1-2 and V is TRBV18; perhaps TRBD1 as D (5 bases). Deletions cut 3 bases from V and 6 bases from J, with 14 bases between. Germline V gene sequence: CDR1 KGHSH, CDR2 LQKENI. The CDR3 contains 14 residues. DNA of the CDR3: TGTGCCAGCTCACCTAGGCGGGTAGGGGATGGCTACACCTTC. This translates into CASSPRRVGDGYTF.

The chain recombines TRBV7-2 with TRBJ1-2; 7 bases line up with TRBD1. V lost 3 bases, J lost 5 bases, and 0 bases stayed unmatched. Germline CDR1 and CDR2: SGHTA and FQGNSA. CDR3 length: 12 residues. CDR3 region: CASSLTGYGYTF. CDR3 bases: TGTGCCAGCAGCTTGACAGGGTATGGCTACACCTTC.

In DNA form, the CDR3 reads TGTGCCACCAGTGATTTGCACACGAACACCGGGGAGCTGTTTTTT. Amino acid sequence: CATSDLHTNTGELFF. The rearrangement uses TRBV24-1 and TRBJ2-2; D uncertain. The CDR3 extends over 15 amino acids. V gave up 0 bases and J gave up 0 bases, with 4 bases separating them. The germline V gene encodes CDR1 KGHDR and CDR2 SFDVKD.